The next 19 T cell receptor beta chains were all read from a single sample in a study of Graves' ophthalmopathy and Graves' hyperthyroidism. As the template, RNA transcripts were used to amplify TCR beta CDR3 regions. The first round was an RT-PCR with HTBI primers, and the second round was a multiplex PCR. TCRdb used MiXCR to reprocess the multiplex PCR reads, holding one entry per CDR3 protein. The top ten hold 9.1% of the sample, which has approximately 210,000 distinct CDR3 sequences, over 25% seen once. Sequencing used peripheral blood. These receptors were taken from a man aged 45 to 65 with Graves' ophthalmopathy.

V usage is TRBV6-1 and J usage is TRBJ2-7; 11 bases are a match to TRBD1. V trimming: 2 bases; J trimming: 4 bases; junction bases outside the gene matches: 4. CDR3 length: 15 residues. Germline CDR1 is MNHNS and CDR2 is SASEGT. The CDR3 protein is CASSEQGQGGYEQYF. CDR3 sequence (DNA): TGTGCCAGCAGTGAACAGGGACAGGGGGGTTACGAGCAGTACTTC.

In its sample, this clonotype was seen many times. This chain connects TRBV13 to TRBJ2-4; D may match TRBD1 or TRBD2 (5 bases each). Per the germline V gene, CDR1 is PRHDT and CDR2 is FYEKMQ (reference sequence). The CDR3 is made up of 18 amino acids. Trimming took off 3 bases at V and 2 bases at J, with 20 bases between the two ends. The DNA of the CDR3 is TGTGCCAGCAGCTTGGGATTACCCGGGGACCTACCCAAAAACATTCAGTACTTC. Translated: CASSLGLPGDLPKNIQYF.

In this sample, this clonotype turned up many times. V gene TRBV6-2 or TRBV6-3 combines with J gene TRBJ2-7, with 12 bases that match TRBD2. The CDR3 covers 15 residues. The V gene end was trimmed by 6 bases and the J gene end by 0 bases; junction bases not matched to a gene: 3. Germline assignment: CDR1 MNHEY and CDR2 SVGEGT. CDR3 sequence reads: CASRGLAGTSYEQYF. CDR3 sequence (DNA): TGTGCCAGCAGAGGACTAGCGGGAACCTCCTACGAGCAGTACTTC.

About this clonotype itself: With a much larger clone just one base away, this may be a read error. V and J are TRBV19 and TRBJ2-2; D gene uncertain. The length of the CDR3 is 14 residues. Germline CDR1 and CDR2: LNHDA and SQIVND (reference sequence). V lost 4 bases and J lost 0, with 6 bases in between. The CDR3 region has the DNA TGTGCCAGTAGTACCGGACCGAACACCGGGGAGCTGTTTTTT. Amino acids: CASSTGPNTGELFF.

This clonotype appeared many times. The CDR3 DNA reads TGTGCCAGCAGTCGACGGGTCCCGCCCTACGAGCAGTACTTC. It yields the protein CASSRRVPPYEQYF. The genes are TRBV4-2 and TRBJ2-7; D not resolved. The germline CDR1 and CDR2 sequences are LGHNA and YNFKEQ. This CDR3 comprises 14 residues. V lost 6 bases and J 2 bases, leaving 14 bases between the germline ends.

This clonotype was observed at least ten times. This chain uses TRBV28 with TRBJ2-7; no firm D call. Between the trimmed V and J ends, which lost 4 bases and 0 bases, there was a span of 13 bases. The CDR3 loop spans 15 amino acids. Germline V gene lookup returns CDR1 MDHEN and CDR2 SYDVKM. CDR3 sequence: CASSSPRGVSYEQYF. In DNA, the CDR3 is TGTGCCAGCAGTTCCCCCCGCGGAGTCTCCTACGAGCAGTACTTC. The entire variable domain, with the rest obtained from reference TRBV28 and TRBJ2-7, is as follows: DVKVTQSSRYLVKRTGEKVFLECVQDMDHENMFWYRQDPGLGLRLIYFSYDVKMKEKGDIPEGYSVSREKKERFSLILESASTNQTSMYLCASSSPRGVSYEQYFGPGTRLTVT.

This clonotype came up many times. J is TRBJ1-1 and V is TRBV12-5; TRBD1 aligns across 8 bases. The junction had 3 bases not matched to a gene; V was cut back by 5 bases and J by 7 bases. This CDR3 is built from 12 residues. Germline CDR1 is LGHNT and CDR2 is FRNRAP. CDR3 sequence reads: CASGLGQGEAFF. CDR3 DNA: TGTGCTAGTGGTCTCGGACAGGGTGAAGCTTTCTTT.

This clonotype has a count of ten or more. The chain has TRBV6-1 and TRBJ2-7; 7 bases fit TRBD1. V shed 4 bases and J 0 bases; nucleotides not matched to a gene: 3. Looked up from germline, CDR1 is MNHNS and CDR2 is SASEGT. The CDR3 spans 14 residues. In DNA, the CDR3 is TGTGCCAGCAGTGCCAGGGGGAGCTCCTACGAGCAGTACTTC. Encoded protein: CASSARGSSYEQYF.

V is TRBV11-1 and J is TRBJ1-5; the D gene is possibly TRBD1 (6 bases). Per the germline V gene, CDR1 is SGHAT and CDR2 is FQDESV (reference sequence). V lost 3 bases, J lost 0 bases, and 15 bases lay in between. This CDR3 has 17 amino acids. DNA of the CDR3: TGTGCCAGCAGCTTGACAGGCACCCCTTATAGCAATCAGCCCCAGCATTTT. This gives the protein CASSLTGTPYSNQPQHF.

This clonotype was detected ten times or more. The CDR3, as DNA: TGTGCCACCTCACTGCTCGGCACAGGCGACCAAGAGACCCAGTACTTC. Protein sequence: CATSLLGTGDQETQYF. The V and J genes are TRBV12-3 or TRBV12-4 and TRBJ2-5, with a weak D call TRBD1 (5 bases). The CDR3 loop spans 16 amino acids. V lost 10 bases, J lost 0 bases, and 21 bases lay in between.

This clonotype was found many times. CDR3 nucleotide sequence: TGTGCCAGCAGTCTTGACCGATGGGAGGGCTACACCTTC. It translates to CASSLDRWEGYTF. The chain combines TRBV12-3 or TRBV12-4 with TRBJ1-2, with D unresolved. The CDR3 runs to 13 residues. The V end was cut by 5 bases, the J end by 8 bases, with 15 bases between.

This chain uses TRBV6-2 or TRBV6-3 with TRBJ1-6; TRBD1 matches at 9 bases. Germline V CDR1 and CDR2: MNHEY, SVGEGT. V was clipped by 6 bases and J by 10 bases; unmatched bases: 10. This CDR3 is 15 amino acids long. CDR3 bases: TGTGCCAGCAGGACCCCCCGGGACAGGGACTCACCCCTCCACTTT. It is translated as CASRTPRDRDSPLHF.

Many counts were recorded for this clonotype. The rearrangement joins TRBV29-1 to TRBJ2-5; 7 bases align to TRBD1. The CDR3 totals 12 residues. Germline V gene lookup returns CDR1 SQVTM and CDR2 ANQGSEA. The CDR3 region is CSVTGVFGTQYF. DNA of the CDR3: TGCAGTGTTACAGGGGTTTTTGGGACCCAGTACTTC.

This clonotype was counted at least ten times. The J gene is TRBJ1-1, the V gene TRBV6-6; 10 bases match TRBD1. The length of the CDR3 is 16 residues. Trimming took 5 bases from V and 0 from J; bases not matched to a gene: 6. Germline V gene sequence: CDR1 MNHNY, CDR2 SVGAGI (reference sequence). CDR3 sequence: CASSRTGGFMNTEAFF. In nucleotides, the CDR3 is TGTGCCAGCAGTCGGACAGGGGGATTCATGAACACTGAAGCTTTCTTT.

J is TRBJ1-1 and V is TRBV6-5; TRBD1 might be the D (5 bases). Trimming took off 3 bases at V and 8 bases at J, with 10 bases between the two ends. Looked up from germline, CDR1 is MNHEY and CDR2 is SVGAGI. This CDR3 spans 12 amino acids. In DNA form, the CDR3 reads TGTGCCAGCAGTTATAAGGGGCACGAAGCTTTCTTT. Translating gives CASSYKGHEAFF.

The genes are TRBV6-2 or TRBV6-3 and TRBJ1-6; TRBD1 agrees at 9 bases. This CDR3 is built from 15 residues. Per the germline V gene, CDR1 is MNHEY and CDR2 is SVGEGT. CDR3 sequence (DNA): TGTGCGATACGGGACTCGGACAGGGGAAATTCACCCCTCCACTTT. Its protein is CAIRDSDRGNSPLHF.

CDR3 DNA sequence: TGTGCCAGCAGTTTAGCGGGACTAGCGCGAGAGCAGTACTTC. This sequence encodes CASSLAGLAREQYF. V gene TRBV12-3 or TRBV12-4 combines with J gene TRBJ2-7; TRBD2 matches 10 bases. The V gene end was trimmed by 0 bases and the J gene end by 7 bases; junction bases not matched to a gene: 3. The CDR3 covers 14 residues.

The chain links TRBV6-1 to TRBJ2-5; 11 bases line up with TRBD2. V lost 4 bases and J lost 5; bases outside the gene matches: 6. Germline assignment: CDR1 MNHNS and CDR2 SASEGT. This CDR3 comprises 15 residues. CDR3: CASSATSGTPETQYF. The DNA for the CDR3 is TGTGCCAGCAGTGCGACTAGCGGGACGCCGGAGACCCAGTACTTC.

This clonotype was detected many times. The chain links TRBV27 to TRBJ2-2; no reliable D call. V lost 1 base and J 3 bases, leaving 6 bases between the germline ends. The CDR3 is made up of 14 amino acids. CDR1 MNHEY and CDR2 SMNVEV come from the germline V gene (reference sequence). The CDR3 protein is CASSLLGDTGELFF. The DNA for the CDR3 is TGTGCCAGCAGTTTATTGGGTGACACCGGGGAGCTGTTTTTT.